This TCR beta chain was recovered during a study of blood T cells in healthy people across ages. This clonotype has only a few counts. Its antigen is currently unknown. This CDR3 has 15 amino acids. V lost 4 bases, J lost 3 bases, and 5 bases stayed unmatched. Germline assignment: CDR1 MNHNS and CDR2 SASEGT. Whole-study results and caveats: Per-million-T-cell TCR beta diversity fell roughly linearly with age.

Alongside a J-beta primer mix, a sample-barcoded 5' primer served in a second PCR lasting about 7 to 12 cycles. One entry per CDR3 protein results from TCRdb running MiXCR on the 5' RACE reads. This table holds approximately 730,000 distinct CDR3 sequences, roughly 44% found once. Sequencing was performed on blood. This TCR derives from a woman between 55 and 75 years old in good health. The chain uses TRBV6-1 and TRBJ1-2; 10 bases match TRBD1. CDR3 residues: CASSGPGQGYYGYTF. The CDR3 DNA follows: TGTGCCAGCAGTGGCCCGGGACAGGGGTACTATGGCTACACCTTC.